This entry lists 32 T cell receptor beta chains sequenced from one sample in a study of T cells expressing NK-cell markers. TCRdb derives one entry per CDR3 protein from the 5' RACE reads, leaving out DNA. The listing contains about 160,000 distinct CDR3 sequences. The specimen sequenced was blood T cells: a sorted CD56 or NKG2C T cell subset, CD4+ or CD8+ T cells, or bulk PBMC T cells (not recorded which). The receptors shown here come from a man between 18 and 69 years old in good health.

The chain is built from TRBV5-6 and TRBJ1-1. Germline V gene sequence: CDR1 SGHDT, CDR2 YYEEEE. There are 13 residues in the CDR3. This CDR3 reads CASSYDIGSEAFF.

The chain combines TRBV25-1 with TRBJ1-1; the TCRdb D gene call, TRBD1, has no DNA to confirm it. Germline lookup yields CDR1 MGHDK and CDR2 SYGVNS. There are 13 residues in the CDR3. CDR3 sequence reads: CASRGWGQDEAFF. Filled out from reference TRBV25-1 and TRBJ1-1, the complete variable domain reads EADIYQTPRYLVIGTGKKITLECSQTMGHDKMYWYQQDPGMELHLIHYSYGVNSTEKGDLSSESTVSRIRTEHFPLTLESARPSHTSQYLCASRGWGQDEAFFGQGTRLTVV.

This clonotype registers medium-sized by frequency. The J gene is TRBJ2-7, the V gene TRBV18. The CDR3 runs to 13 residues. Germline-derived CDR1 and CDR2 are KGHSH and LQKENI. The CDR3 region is CASSPGSAYEQYF.

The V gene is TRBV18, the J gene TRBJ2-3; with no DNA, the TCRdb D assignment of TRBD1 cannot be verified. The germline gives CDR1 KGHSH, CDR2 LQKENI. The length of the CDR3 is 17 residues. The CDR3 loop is CASSPSRAGGTTDTQYF.

CDR3 in amino acids: CASSNPGQGLYEQYF. The chain recombines TRBV25-1 with TRBJ2-7; the D call of TRBD1 rests on TCRdb alone, since no DNA is present to check it. Germline lookup yields CDR1 MGHDK and CDR2 SYGVNS. The length of the CDR3 is 15 residues.

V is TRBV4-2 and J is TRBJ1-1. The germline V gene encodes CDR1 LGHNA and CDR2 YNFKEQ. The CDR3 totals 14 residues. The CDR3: CASRIIALNTEAFF.

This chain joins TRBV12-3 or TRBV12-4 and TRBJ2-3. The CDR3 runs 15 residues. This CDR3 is CASSNSWGLSDTQYF.

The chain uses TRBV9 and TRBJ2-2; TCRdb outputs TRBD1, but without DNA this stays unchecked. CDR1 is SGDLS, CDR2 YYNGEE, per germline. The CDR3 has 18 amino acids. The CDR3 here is CASSVAGGQGTNTGELFF.

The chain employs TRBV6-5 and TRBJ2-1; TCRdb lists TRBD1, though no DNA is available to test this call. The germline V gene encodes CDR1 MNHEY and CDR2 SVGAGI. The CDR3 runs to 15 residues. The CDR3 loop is CASSYSVQGNNEQFF.

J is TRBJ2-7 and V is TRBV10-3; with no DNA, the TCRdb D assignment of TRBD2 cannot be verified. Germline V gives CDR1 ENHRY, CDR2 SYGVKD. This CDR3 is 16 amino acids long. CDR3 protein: CAISESGPDGNYEQYF.

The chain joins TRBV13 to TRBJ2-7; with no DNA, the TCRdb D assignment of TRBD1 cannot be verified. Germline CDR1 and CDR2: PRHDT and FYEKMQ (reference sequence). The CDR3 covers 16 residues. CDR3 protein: CASSLWGEAYSYEQYF.

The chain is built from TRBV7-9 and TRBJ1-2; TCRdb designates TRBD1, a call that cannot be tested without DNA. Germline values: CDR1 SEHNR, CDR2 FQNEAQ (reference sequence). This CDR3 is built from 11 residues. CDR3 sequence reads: CASSWGTDYTF.

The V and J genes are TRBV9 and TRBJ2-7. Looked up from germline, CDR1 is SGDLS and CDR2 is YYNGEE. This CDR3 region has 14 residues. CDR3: CASSVASNTYEQYF.

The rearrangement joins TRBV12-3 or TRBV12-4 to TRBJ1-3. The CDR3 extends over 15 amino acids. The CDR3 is CASSFGHHSGNTIYF.

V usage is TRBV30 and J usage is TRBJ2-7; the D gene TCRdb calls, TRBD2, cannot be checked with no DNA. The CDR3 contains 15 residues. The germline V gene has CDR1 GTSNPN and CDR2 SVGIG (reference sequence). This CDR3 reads CAWSVRYLLLHEQYF.

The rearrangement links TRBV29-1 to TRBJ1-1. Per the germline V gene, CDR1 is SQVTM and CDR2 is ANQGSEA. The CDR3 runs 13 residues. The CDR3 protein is CSVTGPPNTEAFF.

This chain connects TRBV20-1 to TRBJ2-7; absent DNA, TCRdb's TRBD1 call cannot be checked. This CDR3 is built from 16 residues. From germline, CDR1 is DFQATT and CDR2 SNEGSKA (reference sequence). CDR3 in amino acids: CSAYPLREDPIHEQYF.

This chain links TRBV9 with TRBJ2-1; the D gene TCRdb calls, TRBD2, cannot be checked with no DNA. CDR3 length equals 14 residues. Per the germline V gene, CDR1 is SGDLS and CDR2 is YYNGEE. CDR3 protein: CASSPRGGRVEQFF.

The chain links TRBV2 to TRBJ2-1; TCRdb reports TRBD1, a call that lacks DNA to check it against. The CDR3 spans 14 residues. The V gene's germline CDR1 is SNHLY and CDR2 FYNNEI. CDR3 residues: CASSQGQGAHEQFF.

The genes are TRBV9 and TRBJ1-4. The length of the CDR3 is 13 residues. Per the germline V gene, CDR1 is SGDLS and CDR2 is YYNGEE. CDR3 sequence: CASSARSNEKLFF.

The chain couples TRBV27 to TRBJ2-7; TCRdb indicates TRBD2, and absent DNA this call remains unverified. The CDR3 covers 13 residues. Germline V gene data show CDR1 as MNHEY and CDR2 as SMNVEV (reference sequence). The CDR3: CASSPRLGYEQYF.

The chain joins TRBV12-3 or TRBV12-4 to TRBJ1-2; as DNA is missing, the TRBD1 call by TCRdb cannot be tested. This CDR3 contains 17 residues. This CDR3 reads CGWQPRQGRLDNYGYTF.

CDR3 sequence reads: CASSYSSWNSYEQYF. J is TRBJ2-7 and V is TRBV6-5. Germline CDR1 reads MNHEY; CDR2 reads SVGAGI. The CDR3 contains 15 residues.

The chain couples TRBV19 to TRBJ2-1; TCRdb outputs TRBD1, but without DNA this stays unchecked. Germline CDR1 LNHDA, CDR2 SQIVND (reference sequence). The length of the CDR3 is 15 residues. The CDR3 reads CASTGTAASYNEQFF.

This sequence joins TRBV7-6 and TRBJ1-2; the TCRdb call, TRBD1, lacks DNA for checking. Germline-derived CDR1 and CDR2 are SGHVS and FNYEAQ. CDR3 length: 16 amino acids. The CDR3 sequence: CASSSTRTGDLYGYTF.

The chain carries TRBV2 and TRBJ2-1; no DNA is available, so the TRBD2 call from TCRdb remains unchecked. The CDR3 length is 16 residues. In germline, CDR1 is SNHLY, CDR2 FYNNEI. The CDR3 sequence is CASSPVGLAVLNEQFF.

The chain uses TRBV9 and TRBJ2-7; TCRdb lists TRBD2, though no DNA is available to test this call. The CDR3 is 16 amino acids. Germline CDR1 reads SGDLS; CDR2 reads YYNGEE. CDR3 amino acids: CASSPSGTSGSYEQYF.

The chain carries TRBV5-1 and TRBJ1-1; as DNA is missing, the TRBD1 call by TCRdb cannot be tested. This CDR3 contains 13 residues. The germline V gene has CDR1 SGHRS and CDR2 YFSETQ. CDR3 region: CASSFLGGTEAFF.

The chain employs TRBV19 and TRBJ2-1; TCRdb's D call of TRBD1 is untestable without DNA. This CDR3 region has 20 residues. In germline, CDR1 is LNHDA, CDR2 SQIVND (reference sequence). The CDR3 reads CASSIFGLDRGIVSANEQFF. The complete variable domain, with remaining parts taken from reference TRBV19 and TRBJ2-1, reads DGGITQSPKYLFRKEGQNVTLSCEQNLNHDAMYWYRQDPGQGLRLIYYSQIVNDFQKGDIAEGYSVSREKKESFPLTVTSAQKNPTAFYLCASSIFGLDRGIVSANEQFFGPGTRLTVL.

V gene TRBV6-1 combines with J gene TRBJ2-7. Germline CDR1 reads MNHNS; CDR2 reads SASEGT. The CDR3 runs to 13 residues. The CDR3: CASSEGRSYEQYF.

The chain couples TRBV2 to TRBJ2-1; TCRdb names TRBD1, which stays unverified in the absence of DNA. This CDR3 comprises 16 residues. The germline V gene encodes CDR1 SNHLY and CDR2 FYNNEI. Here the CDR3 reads CASRESGGLDYNEQFF. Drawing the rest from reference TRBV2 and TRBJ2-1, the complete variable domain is EPEVTQTPSHQVTQMGQEVILRCVPISNHLYFYWYRQILGQKVEFLVSFYNNEISEKSEIFDDQFSVERPDGSNFTLKIRSTKLEDSAMYFCASRESGGLDYNEQFFGPGTRLTVL.

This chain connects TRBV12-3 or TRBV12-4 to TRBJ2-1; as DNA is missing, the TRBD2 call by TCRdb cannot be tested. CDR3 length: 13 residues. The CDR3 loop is CASSILASGEQFF.